This entry describes one T cell receptor (beta chain). What it binds is not known. The data derive from a study of T cell repertoires in cytomegalovirus infection. Study results and limitations: Based on cumulative public TCR beta family frequency, carriers of CMV plus the relevant HLA were identified.

CDR1 is MNHEY, CDR2 SMNVEV, per germline (reference sequence). This CDR3 is 17 amino acids long. Germline trimming cut 4 bases from V and 6 bases from J; bases unmatched to any gene: 16. Using its own MiXCR run on the reads, TCRdb lists one record per CDR3 protein. The data show roughly 730,000 distinct CDR3 sequences, with 30% to 35% seen just once and 15% to 20% held by the top ten. The receptor was isolated from a human donor in good health (CMV status not recorded). Some clones in this sample may be carry-over from other donors' samples. This rearrangement joins TRBV27 to TRBJ2-3, with 7 nucleotides matching TRBD2. The material sequenced was cultured PBMCs, taken from culture after CMV antigen stimulation. Here the CDR3 reads CASSWGGQAGKRDTQYF. CDR3 nucleotides: TGTGCCAGCAGTTGGGGAGGGCAAGCGGGGAAAAGGGATACGCAGTATTTT.